Following are 20 T cell receptor beta chains from one sample sequenced in a study of cytomegalovirus exposure and HLA in healthy donors. Vbeta (60) and Jbeta (13) primers were used in the PCR. Some clones are missing from TCRdb's copy, which holds only in-frame ones; the method was immunoSEQ multiplex PCR. This sample yields roughly 43,000 clones, of which 64% are seen a single time; roughly 8.9% belongs to the top ten. Sequences were obtained from PBMCs. Receptor source: a human donor in good health.

This chain joins TRBV7-2 and TRBJ1-3, with a possible D match to TRBD1 (6 bases). The CDR3 consists of 14 residues. Germline CDR1 SGHTA, CDR2 FQGNSA. V shed 5 bases and J shed 2 bases, with 10 bases lying between them. CDR3: CASSGDTTGNTIYF. As DNA, the CDR3 is TGTGCCAGCAGCGGGGACACCACTGGAAACACCATATATTTT.

On this clone: At one end, the junction sequence differs from germline, possibly due to a read error. CDR3 coding DNA: TGTGCCAGCAGAGAAGACAGGGGGCTTGGCTACACCTTC. Translating gives CASREDRGLGYTF. This chain uses TRBV6-1 with TRBJ1-2; 10 positions agree with TRBD1. Germline lookup yields CDR1 MNHNS and CDR2 SASEGT. The CDR3 covers 13 residues.

CDR3 coding DNA: TGCGCCAGCAGTACCGGGGGGGCCTCCTACGAGCAGTACTTC. This translates into CASSTGGASYEQYF. The chain joins TRBV5-1 to TRBJ2-7, with 8 bases matching TRBD2. The V gene end was trimmed by 5 bases and the J gene end by 0 bases; junction bases not matched to a gene: 4. This CDR3 comprises 14 residues. Germline lookup yields CDR1 SGHRS and CDR2 YFSETQ. Full variable domain (outside the CDR3, taken from reference TRBV5-1 and TRBJ2-7): KAGVTQTPRYLIKTRGQQVTLSCSPISGHRSVSWYQQTPGQGLQFLFEYFSETQRNKGNFPGRFSGRQFSNSRSEMNVSTLELGDSALYLCASSTGGASYEQYFGPGTRLTVT.

This clone was detected a few times. The chain joins TRBV13 to TRBJ2-5, with D possibly TRBD1 on 5 matching bases. The CDR3 loop spans 14 amino acids. V lost 5 bases, J lost 4 bases, and 14 bases lay in between. Germline CDR1 and CDR2: PRHDT and FYEKMQ (reference sequence). The CDR3 DNA follows: TGTGCCAGCAGCCTATTAGGGGCCGGAGAGACCCAGTACTTC. This gives the protein CASSLLGAGETQYF. Using reference TRBV13 and TRBJ2-5 for the parts outside the CDR3, the full variable domain is AAGVIQSPRHLIKEKRETATLKCYPIPRHDTVYWYQQGPGQDPQFLISFYEKMQSDKGSIPDRFSAQQFSDYHSELNMSSLELGDSALYFCASSLLGAGETQYFGPGTRLLVL.

This sequence joins TRBV5-1 and TRBJ1-2, with 8 bases lining up with TRBD1. This CDR3 is built from 15 residues. Germline loops: CDR1 SGHRS, CDR2 YFSETQ. V lost 2 bases to trimming and J lost 2 bases; unmatched junction nucleotides: 5. The CDR3 here is CASSLGTGTNYGYTF. As DNA, the CDR3 is TGCGCCAGCAGCTTAGGGACAGGAACAAACTATGGCTACACCTTC.

This clone was recorded a few times. This sequence joins TRBV9 and TRBJ2-7, with 7 nucleotides matching TRBD2. V lost 3 bases to trimming and J lost 1 base; unmatched junction nucleotides: 7. The germline V gene encodes CDR1 SGDLS and CDR2 YYNGEE. The CDR3 consists of 15 residues. Here the CDR3 DNA reads TGTGCCAGCAGCGATGGGGAGCGGGGATCCTACGAGCAGTACTTC. Translated: CASSDGERGSYEQYF.

CDR3 nucleotides: TGTGCCAGCAGTGTCCTCCTGGGAGCGACTGGCTACACCTTC. As protein: CASSVLLGATGYTF. This chain connects TRBV28 to TRBJ1-2; unclear D gene. V lost 5 bases, J lost 7 bases, and 17 bases lay in between. CDR3 length equals 14 residues. The germline V gene encodes CDR1 MDHEN and CDR2 SYDVKM.

This clone was detected only once. The rearrangement uses TRBV21-1 and TRBJ1-6. TRBV21-1 corresponds to a pseudogene. This CDR3 is built from 13 residues. The CDR3 loop reads CASRRLSNSPLHF. Written as DNA, the CDR3 is TGTGCCAGCAGACGACTGAGTAATTCACCCCTCCACTTT.

This chain joins TRBV14 and TRBJ1-4; no clear D. This CDR3 is 12 amino acids long. Germline-derived CDR1 and CDR2 are SGHDN and FVKESK. V was shortened by 5 bases and J by 8 bases, with 9 bases between the two germline ends. The chain's CDR3 is CASSKRREKLFF. The CDR3 DNA is TGTGCCAGCAGCAAACGGCGGGAAAAACTGTTTTTT.

The gene calls are TRBV5-5 and TRBJ2-3; TRBD1 is a possible D gene (6 bases). The germline V gene has CDR1 SGHKS and CDR2 YYEKEE (reference sequence). Between the trimmed V and J ends, which lost 4 bases and 2 bases, there was a span of 17 bases. The CDR3 runs to 16 residues. The CDR3 DNA sequence: TGTGCCAGCAGCAAGCCGGGACAAACAACCACAGATACGCAGTATTTT. Protein sequence: CASSKPGQTTTDTQYF.

The V call is TRBV15, the J call TRBJ1-1; no reliable D call. Germline V CDR1 and CDR2: LNHNV, YYDKDF (reference sequence). V lost 2 bases and J 3 bases, leaving 7 bases between the germline ends. This CDR3 comprises 13 residues. The CDR3 is CATSRTTYTEAFF. The CDR3 nucleotides are TGTGCCACCAGCAGAACCACTTACACTGAAGCTTTCTTT. Filled out from reference TRBV15 and TRBJ1-1, the complete variable domain reads DAMVIQNPRYQVTQFGKPVTLSCSQTLNHNVMYWYQQKSSQAPKLLFHYYDKDFNNEADTPDNFQSRRPNTSFCFLDIRSPGLGDTAMYLCATSRTTYTEAFFGQGTRLTVV.

The V and J genes are TRBV7-2 and TRBJ1-4; 7 bases fit TRBD1. The V gene end was trimmed by 0 bases and the J gene end by 8 bases; junction bases not matched to a gene: 6. The germline gives CDR1 SGHTA, CDR2 FQGNSA. This CDR3 is built from 15 residues. The CDR3 region is CASSLATGLGEKLFF. CDR3 DNA sequence: TGTGCCAGCAGCTTAGCGACAGGGTTGGGCGAAAAACTGTTTTTT.

The rearrangement links TRBV7-9 to TRBJ1-1; 7 nucleotides agree with TRBD1. Per the germline V gene, CDR1 is SEHNR and CDR2 is FQNEAQ (reference sequence). Trimming at V came to 4 bases and at J to 1 base, leaving 15 bases not matched to a gene. The CDR3 is 18 amino acids. The CDR3 DNA follows: TGTGCCAGCAGCTCCCCCGGGCTTACTACAGGGGAGAACACTGAAGCTTTCTTT. Amino acids: CASSSPGLTTGENTEAFF.

The sample holds a few counts of this clone. The chain employs TRBV29-1 and TRBJ1-1, with a possible D match to TRBD1 (5 bases). Trimming took off 3 bases at V and 4 bases at J, with 12 bases between the two ends. CDR3 length: 13 amino acids. CDR1 and CDR2 from the germline V gene are SQVTM and ANQGSEA. The CDR3 coding sequence is TGCAGCGTTGAGCCGCCCGGGGGCACTGAAGCTTTCTTT. Its protein is CSVEPPGGTEAFF.

The rearrangement joins TRBV5-1 to TRBJ2-7; 8 positions agree with TRBD1. Germline CDR1 SGHRS, CDR2 YFSETQ. The ends lost 3 bases at V and 0 bases at J; junction bases unmatched: 5. The CDR3 spans 15 residues. CDR3 protein: CASSSWTGSSYEQYF. CDR3 nucleotides: TGCGCCAGCAGCTCCTGGACAGGGAGCTCCTACGAGCAGTACTTC.

The chain recombines TRBV10-1 with TRBJ1-6; the D gene is possibly TRBD1 (6 bases). V lost 5 bases and J 6 bases, leaving 8 bases between the germline ends. The CDR3 covers 13 residues. CDR1 is WNHNN, CDR2 SYGVQD, per germline (reference sequence). CDR3 residues: CASSRDINSPLHF. The DNA for the CDR3 is TGCGCCAGCAGTAGGGACATTAATTCACCCCTCCACTTT.

On this clone: Mismatch with germline at one junction end may stem from a read error. J is TRBJ2-1 and V is TRBV5-1, with D possibly TRBD2 on 6 matching bases. The germline V gene has CDR1 SGHRS and CDR2 YFSETQ. The CDR3 runs to 15 residues. The CDR3 DNA reads TGCGCCAGCACCTTGACTGGAGGGACGTACAATGAGCAGTTCTTC. Translating it yields CASTLTGGTYNEQFF.

The rearrangement uses TRBV5-1 and TRBJ2-1, with 11 positions matching TRBD1. The germline V gene encodes CDR1 SGHRS and CDR2 YFSETQ. The length of the CDR3 is 15 residues. The V and J ends lost 4 bases and 0 bases, in that order; junction bases with no gene match: 0. The CDR3 nucleotides read TGCGCCAGCAGCGGACAGGGGGCCTCCTACAATGAGCAGTTCTTC. Translation: CASSGQGASYNEQFF.

This clone has just one count. This chain links TRBV4-2 with TRBJ1-5; a possible D gene is TRBD1 (5 bases). Germline CDR1 is LGHNA and CDR2 is YNFKEQ. Deletions cut 5 bases from V and 2 bases from J, with 13 bases between. This CDR3 contains 15 residues. CDR3: CASSISRVRNQPQHF. The CDR3 nucleotides are TGTGCCAGCAGCATAAGCAGGGTTCGCAATCAGCCCCAGCATTTT.

The chain recombines TRBV2 with TRBJ1-5; 8 bases are a match to TRBD1. The length of the CDR3 is 14 residues. CDR1 is SNHLY, CDR2 FYNNEI, per germline. With V trimmed by 6 bases and J by 4 bases, 5 bases remained unmatched. As DNA, the CDR3 is TGTGCCAGCAGCGCCGACAGGGGTAATCAGCCCCAGCATTTT. It is translated as CASSADRGNQPQHF.